The 5 T cell receptor beta chains below were found in one sample sequenced in a study of blood T cell repertoires in COVID-19. The repertoire was sequenced with immunoSEQ multiplex PCR; TCRdb's copy has only in-frame clones and lacks some. The table includes tens of thousands of clones, about 91% detected once. The specimen sequenced was peripheral blood. The receptors come from a man aged 55-75 years with acute or convalescent COVID-19.

The chain links TRBV6-5 to TRBJ1-2; no reliable D call. V lost 2 bases to trimming and J lost 2 bases, with 6 bases between them. The CDR3 is made up of 13 amino acids. From germline, CDR1 is MNHEY and CDR2 SVGAGI. This chain's CDR3 is CASSYRSNYGYTF. In nucleotides, the CDR3 is TGTGCCAGCAGTTACCGGTCAAACTATGGCTACACCTTC.

The chain is built from TRBV7-9 and TRBJ1-1; no clear D. The CDR3 length is 13 residues. Trimming removed 8 bases from V and 1 base from J, with 11 bases in between. From germline, CDR1 is SEHNR and CDR2 FQNEAQ (reference sequence). The chain's CDR3 is CASSRGGNTEAFF. CDR3 sequence (DNA): TGTGCCAGCTCACGGGGAGGGAACACTGAAGCTTTCTTT.

In its sample, this clone was seen once. The CDR3 region has the DNA TGTGCCAGCAGCCCCCCCCATCGGCTAGCGGTCTACAATGAGCAGTTCTTC. Its protein product is CASSPPHRLAVYNEQFF. The V gene is TRBV7-9, the J gene TRBJ2-1; 7 bases are shared with TRBD2. Germline V gene lookup returns CDR1 SEHNR and CDR2 FQNEAQ (reference sequence). The CDR3 loop spans 17 amino acids. J gave up 3 bases and V 5 bases, and 13 bases lay outside the gene matches. Looking up the rest from reference TRBV7-9 and TRBJ2-1 gives the full variable domain: DTGVSQNPRHKITKRGQNVTFRCDPISEHNRLYWYRQTLGQGPEFLTYFQNEAQLEKSRLLSDRFSAERPKGSFSTLEIQRTEQGDSAMYLCASSPPHRLAVYNEQFFGPGTRLTVL.

The chain couples TRBV7-8 to TRBJ2-7, with D possibly matching TRBD2 (5 bases). Trimming took 4 bases from V and 1 from J, leaving 11 bases between them. CDR1 is SGHVS, CDR2 FQNEAQ, per germline. The CDR3 totals 14 residues. CDR3: CASSSGRGSYEQYF. CDR3 coding DNA: TGTGCCAGCAGCTCAGGACGGGGATCCTACGAGCAGTACTTC. The full variable domain, its missing parts supplied by reference TRBV7-8 and TRBJ2-7, is GAGVSQSPRYKVAKRGQDVALRCDPISGHVSLFWYQQALGQGPEFLTYFQNEAQLDKSGLPSDRFFAERPEGSVSTLKIQRTQQEDSAVYLCASSSGRGSYEQYFGPGTRLTVT.

The chain carries TRBV4-2 and TRBJ2-7, with D perhaps TRBD2 (6 bases). The CDR3 runs 15 residues. Per germline, CDR1 LGHNA and CDR2 YNFKEQ. Trimming took off 0 bases at V and 1 base at J, with 10 bases between the two ends. The CDR3 sequence: CASSQDRRGSYEQYF. CDR3 nucleotide sequence: TGTGCCAGCAGCCAAGATCGGAGGGGTTCCTACGAGCAGTACTTC.